This T cell receptor beta chain was observed in a study of T cells in women clearing cervical HPV infection. Trimming took 5 bases from V and 4 from J; bases not matched to a gene: 13. The CDR3 totals 16 residues. The germline gives CDR1 PRHDT, CDR2 FYEKMQ (reference sequence). The protocol was immunoSEQ multiplex PCR, while the TCRdb copy is restricted to in-frame clones and leaves out a portion. Seen in this sample are more than 25,000 clones; the ten most common clones hold approximately 22%. With respect to this clone: Read sequence stops 3 residues before the CDR3 end, and the germline J gene provides the missing end.

The sequence was collected from a woman aged 18-69 years with a cervical HPV16 infection that either progressed to CIN3+ or cleared (not recorded which). Sequenced: blood buffy coat. The J gene is TRBJ2-7, the V gene TRBV13, with 8 bases fitting TRBD2. The CDR3 protein is CASSEGGIAGRYEQYF. The covered CDR3 bases are TGTGCCAGCAGCGAGGGTGGTATAGCGGGAAGATACGAG.